The 19 T cell receptor beta chains presented below share a single source sample, sequenced in a study of long-term antiretroviral therapy in people with HIV. Sequencing relied on immunoSEQ assay v3.0, run at survey level. Using immunoSEQ multiplex PCR, the repertoire was profiled, and TCRdb retains in-frame clones only, with some absent. Altogether under 30,000 clones are present, about 80% being singletons, with the ten largest covering about 6%. Sequencing was performed on unsorted PBMCs, taken 0.7 years before starting antiretroviral therapy. All receptors derive from a man aged 30 to 45 with HIV.

Worth noting for this clone: Mismatch with germline at one junction end may stem from a read error. The chain recombines TRBV27 with TRBJ1-6; D unclear. This CDR3 is 13 amino acids long. CDR1 and CDR2 from the germline V gene are MNHEY and SMNVEV (reference sequence). CDR3 region: CASSLSFNSPLHF. The CDR3, as DNA: TGTGCCAGCAGTCTTTCCTTTAATTCACCCCTCCACTTT.

This clone was observed once. The chain carries TRBV28 and TRBJ1-4; a possible D gene is TRBD1 (5 bases). The V gene lost 2 bases and the J gene lost 6 bases, with 10 bases spanning the gap. Germline V CDR1 and CDR2: MDHEN, SYDVKM. The CDR3 covers 14 residues. CDR3 amino acids: CASSLGTGYEKLFF. The CDR3 coding sequence is TGTGCCAGCAGTTTAGGCACAGGATATGAAAAACTGTTTTTT.

The chain couples TRBV5-1 to TRBJ2-1, with 9 positions matching TRBD2. Germline V gene sequence: CDR1 SGHRS, CDR2 YFSETQ. V gave up 4 bases and J gave up 1 base; unmatched junction bases: 6. CDR3 length: 16 residues. The CDR3 protein is CASSPGTSPSYNEQFF. Written as DNA, the CDR3 is TGCGCCAGCAGCCCCGGGACTAGCCCTTCCTACAATGAGCAGTTCTTC.

Only a few counts were recorded for this clone. The chain employs TRBV10-1 and TRBJ2-7; D is perhaps TRBD1 (5 bases). V lost 4 bases, J lost 2 bases, and 12 bases lay in between. The germline gives CDR1 WNHNN, CDR2 SYGVQD (reference sequence). CDR3 length: 14 residues. CDR3 loop: CASSVTGSPYEQYF. In DNA form, the CDR3 reads TGCGCCAGCAGTGTCACAGGATCGCCCTACGAGCAGTACTTC.

This clone was observed a handful of times. V and J are TRBV6-4 and TRBJ2-1; the match to TRBD2 covers 7 bases. Germline lookup yields CDR1 MRHNA and CDR2 SNTAGT. CDR3 size: 14 residues. Losses at the gene ends were 3 bases for V and 2 bases for J; bases not matched to a gene: 1. The DNA for the CDR3 is TGTGCCAGCAGTGAGGGGGGGGCCTACAATGAGCAGTTCTTC. Encoded protein: CASSEGGAYNEQFF.

The chain recombines TRBV14 with TRBJ2-5, with 7 bases aligning to TRBD1. V dropped 0 bases and J dropped 6; count of bases not matched to a gene: 7. Germline loops: CDR1 SGHDN, CDR2 FVKESK. The CDR3 totals 15 residues. DNA for the CDR3: TGTGCCAGCAGCCAAGATCGGGCAGGGGGAAAGACCCAGTACTTC. Its protein product is CASSQDRAGGKTQYF. The full variable domain, rest sourced from reference TRBV14 and TRBJ2-5, is EAGVTQFPSHSVIEKGQTVTLRCDPISGHDNLYWYRRVMGKEIKFLLHFVKESKQDESGMPNNRFLAERTGGTYSTLKVQPAELEDSGVYFCASSQDRAGGKTQYFGPGTRLLVL.

The rearrangement uses TRBV15 and TRBJ2-4; D remains unclear. Germline assignment: CDR1 LNHNV and CDR2 YYDKDF (reference sequence). Between the trimmed V and J ends, which lost 2 bases and 5 bases, there was a span of 13 bases. There are 15 residues in the CDR3. This chain's CDR3 is CATSRSVLDQNIQYF. DNA of the CDR3: TGTGCCACCAGCAGATCTGTCTTGGACCAAAACATTCAGTACTTC.

The rearrangement joins TRBV7-9 to TRBJ2-7; no reliable D call. The CDR3 is 16 amino acids. Germline V gives CDR1 SEHNR, CDR2 FQNEAQ (reference sequence). Trimming took 6 bases from V and 0 from J, leaving 18 bases between them. The CDR3, as DNA: TGTGCCAGCAGTTCGATAGGGCAGTCGAGCTCCTACGAGCAGTACTTC. It is translated as CASSSIGQSSSYEQYF.

The chain links TRBV9 to TRBJ1-2, with TRBD1 as a possible D gene (6 bases). The CDR3 covers 13 residues. With 1 base removed from V and 8 bases from J, the gap between germline ends came to 12 bases. Germline CDR1 reads SGDLS; CDR2 reads YYNGEE. The CDR3 nucleotides read TGTGCCAGCAGCGTACGGGGGGGCAGGGGCTACACCTTC. As protein: CASSVRGGRGYTF.

V gene TRBV6-6 combines with J gene TRBJ2-1; D call uncertain. The CDR3 extends over 15 amino acids. V lost 8 bases to trimming and J lost 0 bases, with 14 bases between them. The germline gives CDR1 MNHNY, CDR2 SVGAGI (reference sequence). The CDR3 DNA reads TGTGCCAGCGGCCCCGTGAGAAACTCCTACAATGAGCAGTTCTTC. Amino acids: CASGPVRNSYNEQFF.

The gene calls are TRBV23-1 and TRBJ1-2; 10 bases are a match to TRBD1. TRBV23-1 falls under the ORF class, with uncertain function. The length of the CDR3 is 15 residues. The V gene end was trimmed by 3 bases and the J gene end by 5 bases; junction bases not matched to a gene: 6. CDR3 DNA sequence: TGCGCCAGCAGTCACCCGCGGACAGGGGGTTATGGCTACACCTTC. This encodes CASSHPRTGGYGYTF.

This clone came up once. The V and J genes are TRBV6-1 and TRBJ1-1; D is possibly TRBD1 (5 bases). Trimming removed 2 bases at V and 0 bases at J, with 10 bases between. Germline CDR1 MNHNS, CDR2 SASEGT. The CDR3 loop spans 15 amino acids. In DNA form, the CDR3 reads TGTGCCAGCAGTGAACGGCGGGGCATGAACACTGAAGCTTTCTTT. Encoded protein: CASSERRGMNTEAFF.

This sequence joins TRBV28 and TRBJ2-1; 11 bases map to TRBD1. The CDR3 totals 14 residues. Germline loops: CDR1 MDHEN, CDR2 SYDVKM. The V and J ends lost 7 bases and 7 bases, in that order; junction bases with no gene match: 6. The CDR3 region is CASTRTGGVNEQFF. The CDR3 coding sequence is TGTGCCAGCACCCGGACAGGGGGCGTAAATGAGCAGTTCTTC.

This chain links TRBV18 with TRBJ1-2; D might be TRBD1 (6 bases). The V end was cut by 4 bases, the J end by 1 base, with 16 bases between. From germline, CDR1 is KGHSH and CDR2 LQKENI. The CDR3 is made up of 16 amino acids. The CDR3 is CASSLPSRGFNYGYTF. The CDR3 region has the DNA TGTGCCAGCTCACTCCCCAGCAGGGGATTTAACTATGGCTACACCTTC.

The chain is built from TRBV4-1 and TRBJ2-1, with 10 bases identical to TRBD1. This CDR3 has 17 residues. V was pared by 2 bases and J by 3 bases, with 7 bases of the junction left unmatched. Germline-derived CDR1 and CDR2 are MGHRA and YSYEKL. The CDR3 reads CASSQTGTGVGYNEQFF. Here the CDR3 DNA reads TGCGCCAGCAGCCAAACCGGGACAGGGGTGGGCTACAATGAGCAGTTCTTC.

J is TRBJ1-5 and V is TRBV29-1; D is ambiguous. V gave up 4 bases and J gave up 1 base, with 5 bases separating them. Germline V gene data show CDR1 as SQVTM and CDR2 as ANQGSEA. The CDR3 consists of 12 residues. CDR3 DNA: TGCAGCGTTGGTTGGAGCAATCAGCCCCAGCATTTT. Amino acid sequence: CSVGWSNQPQHF.

The V gene is TRBV5-1, the J gene TRBJ1-4; D is perhaps TRBD1 (5 bases). The V and J ends lost 2 bases and 7 bases respectively, with 12 bases between them. The CDR3 is made up of 14 amino acids. Per germline, CDR1 SGHRS and CDR2 YFSETQ. The CDR3 here is CASSLEGRGEKLFF. In DNA, the CDR3 is TGCGCCAGCAGCTTAGAGGGAAGGGGTGAAAAACTGTTTTTT.

The rearrangement links TRBV11-1 to TRBJ1-4, with 8 bases aligning to TRBD1. The CDR3 sequence is 14 residues long. Germline V gene sequence: CDR1 SGHAT, CDR2 FQDESV (reference sequence). V trimming: 5 bases; J trimming: 3 bases; junction bases outside the gene matches: 2. The chain's CDR3 is CASSEDRANEKLFF. The CDR3 bases are TGTGCCAGCAGCGAGGACAGGGCTAATGAAAAACTGTTTTTT. Full variable domain (rest looked up from reference TRBV11-1 and TRBJ1-4): EAEVAQSPRYKITEKSQAVAFWCDPISGHATLYWYRQILGQGPELLVQFQDESVVDDSQLPKDRFSAERLKGVDSTLKIQPAELGDSAMYLCASSEDRANEKLFFGSGTQLSVL.

V is TRBV10-3 and J is TRBJ1-1, with a weak D call TRBD1 (6 bases). This CDR3 has 14 amino acids. The germline CDR1 and CDR2 sequences are ENHRY and SYGVKD. Trimming took off 6 bases at V and 2 bases at J, with 13 bases between the two ends. CDR3 sequence: CAISPDSPNTEAFF. In DNA form, the CDR3 reads TGTGCCATCAGCCCGGACAGCCCAAACACTGAAGCTTTCTTT.